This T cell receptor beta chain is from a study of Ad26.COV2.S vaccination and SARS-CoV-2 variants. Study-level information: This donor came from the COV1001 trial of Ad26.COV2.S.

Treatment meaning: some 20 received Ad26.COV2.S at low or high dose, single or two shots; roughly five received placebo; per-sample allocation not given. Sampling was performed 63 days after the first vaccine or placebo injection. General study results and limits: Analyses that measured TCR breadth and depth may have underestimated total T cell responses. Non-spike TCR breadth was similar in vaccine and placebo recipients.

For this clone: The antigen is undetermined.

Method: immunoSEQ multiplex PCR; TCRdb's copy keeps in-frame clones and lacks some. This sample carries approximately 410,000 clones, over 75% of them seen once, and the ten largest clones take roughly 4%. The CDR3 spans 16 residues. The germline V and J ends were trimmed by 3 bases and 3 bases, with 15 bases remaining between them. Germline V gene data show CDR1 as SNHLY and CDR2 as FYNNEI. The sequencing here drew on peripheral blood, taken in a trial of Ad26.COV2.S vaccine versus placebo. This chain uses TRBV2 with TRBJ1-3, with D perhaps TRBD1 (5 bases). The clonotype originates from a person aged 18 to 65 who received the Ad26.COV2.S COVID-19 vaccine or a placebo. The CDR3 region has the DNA TGTGCCAGCAGTGAGACAGCCATGTACCTTGGAAACACCATATATTTT. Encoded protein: CASSETAMYLGNTIYF.